This T cell receptor beta chain emerged from a study of blood T cell repertoires in COVID-19. Germline CDR1 LNHNV, CDR2 YYDKDF (reference sequence). CDR3 length: 16 residues. The V and J ends lost 2 bases and 0 bases respectively, with 11 bases between them. Authors' methods: Amplifying reference gene primers gave estimates of nucleated cell counts. Assay: immunoSEQ multiplex PCR; the TCRdb copy retains only in-frame clones and omits some. V, J and clone size derive from that table, while D and trimming were established from the DNA sequence. The table has around 160,000 clones, about 86% seen once. This clonotype was obtained from a woman aged 80 or over with acute or convalescent COVID-19. The V and J genes are TRBV15 and TRBJ1-3; D is possibly TRBD1 (5 bases). Material: peripheral blood. The DNA for the CDR3 is TGTGCCACCAGCAGATACGGGACTCTCTCTGGAAACACCATATATTTT. Protein sequence: CATSRYGTLSGNTIYF.